This section outlines one TCR beta chain sequence together with its context. This clone was observed a few times. What antigen it recognizes has not been identified. Base qualities are not provided; no much larger clone lies one nucleotide away. From the cysteine up to the phenylalanine, the CDR3 has a length of 16 residues. Just CDR3 DNA is preserved here, 48 bases in frame from base 1. V lost 1 base and J lost 6 bases, and the count of bases not matched to a germline gene is 9. From a lookup of the germline V gene, CDR1 and CDR2 are MDHEN and SYDVKM. These data originate in a study of blood T cell repertoires in COVID-19 (dated by TCRdb to about 2020). General notes on the study: Samples covering the acute and convalescent phases of COVID-19 were provided by collaborators in the United States, Italy and Spain. The samples were drawn from two sources: the first 160 participants of the ongoing ImmuneRACE study, and 1,200 or so subjects contributed by 6 global collaborators. A de-identified subject ID, COVID-19 status, age in years and sex were almost always included in the sample metadata. The material from the prospective study consisted of cDNA or gDNA derived from T cells, B-cell-depleted T cells, or PBMCs. Where available, HLA class I and class II types were taken from metadata supplied by the sample provider and were not determined by assay-based typing. Deeply sampled blood TCRbeta repertoires from subjects exposed to, actively infected with, or recovered from COVID-19 were included in the dataset. A freely available public database, intended as a resource for researchers studying the immune response to SARS-CoV-2, is where the repertoires were released.

In Seattle, one collaborating source enrolled patients while the infection was active and tracked those patients longitudinally over the course of disease. Each collaborating institution followed its own protocols to collect whole blood in K2EDTA tubes. Collaborator samples were shipped for TCRbeta analysis as frozen whole blood, isolated PBMCs, or DNA extracted from either sample type. TCRbeta CDR3 regions were amplified from genomic DNA using the immunoSEQ Assay, a bias-controlled multiplex PCR. In the original analysis: Within the assay, amplification of reference gene primers was used to estimate how many nucleated cells each sample contained. To quantify the absolute abundance of each unique TCRbeta CDR3 rearrangement, sequence reads were collapsed and filtered. For each sample, productive Simpson clonality was calculated as the square root of Simpson's diversity index across productive rearrangements. As stored in TCRdb, this immuneACCESS dataset retains in-frame rearrangements with V and J assigned. A fraction of the clones does not appear; measured against another copy, unresolved V genes explain less than half of the discrepancy, and the remainder lacks a known reason. The V and J calls and the clone size are those of that table, but D and trimming were determined from the DNA. This sample holds tens of thousands of clones; around 77% were observed only once. Together, the top ten hold roughly 2.4% of the sample.

The study at large found these results: The amount of clinical and demographic metadata varied by source and participant and was provided uncurated.

The sequence is built from TRBV28 and TRBJ1-1; the central 9 bases match TRBD1. The sequence came from a man in his 70s with COVID-19, enrolled during active disease. Specimen: peripheral blood. CDR3 sequence: CASSLFPGQGRAEAFF. The nucleotides read TGTGCCAGCAGTTTATTCCCGGGACAGGGCAGGGCTGAAGCTTTCTTT.